The 7 T cell receptor beta chains listed next were all sequenced from one sample in a study of T cells in Graves' hyperthyroidism and ophthalmopathy. Amplification of TCR beta CDR3 regions was performed using RNA transcripts as template. Using the HTBI primer set, a first-round RT-PCR was run on the TCR CDR3. TCRdb re-called the multiplex PCR reads with MiXCR, one entry per CDR3 protein. The sample has roughly 290,000 distinct CDR3 sequences; about an eighth are singletons. Sequenced: blood. All receptors derive from a woman in her twenties or thirties with Graves' hyperthyroidism that later progressed to Graves' ophthalmopathy.

This clonotype was counted ten times or more. The chain joins TRBV20-1 to TRBJ2-3, with D unclear. V dropped 2 bases and J dropped 6 bases, with 6 bases sitting between them. From germline, CDR1 is DFQATT and CDR2 SNEGSKA (reference sequence). The CDR3 contains 11 residues. CDR3 loop: CSARSMDTQYF. CDR3 sequence (DNA): TGCAGTGCTAGAAGCATGGATACGCAGTATTTT.

This clonotype appeared a few times. The gene calls are TRBV28 and TRBJ2-2, with 9 bases aligning to TRBD1. Germline lookup yields CDR1 MDHEN and CDR2 SYDVKM. CDR3 length: 16 amino acids. V lost 5 bases and J lost 5; bases outside the gene matches: 9. DNA of the CDR3: TGTGCCAGCAGTACGCCGGGACAGGGTCGGACCGGGGAGCTGTTTTTT. It is translated as CASSTPGQGRTGELFF.

This clonotype was seen at least ten times. This chain links TRBV19 with TRBJ1-1, with a weak D call TRBD1 (6 bases). V lost 6 bases and J 1 base, leaving 9 bases between the germline ends. The CDR3 runs 13 residues. Per germline, CDR1 LNHDA and CDR2 SQIVND (reference sequence). This CDR3 reads CASRRQANTEAFF. CDR3 in DNA: TGTGCCAGTAGGCGACAGGCGAACACTGAAGCTTTCTTT.

This clonotype was detected many times. For the CDR3, the DNA is TGCAGCGTTCCAACCACGGGGGTCATGAACACTGAAGCTTTCTTT. It is translated as CSVPTTGVMNTEAFF. The V gene is TRBV29-1, the J gene TRBJ1-1; TRBD1 is a possible D gene (5 bases). The CDR3 covers 15 residues. The V gene's germline CDR1 is SQVTM and CDR2 ANQGSEA. V gave up 5 bases and J gave up 0 bases, with 16 bases separating them.

This clonotype was counted ten times or more. The CDR3, as DNA: TGTGCCAGCAGTTTGTTAGTAAACCCCTACGAGCAGTACTTC. This sequence encodes CASSLLVNPYEQYF. The chain is built from TRBV28 and TRBJ2-7; no reliable D call. The V end was cut by 3 bases, the J end by 2 bases, with 11 bases between. This CDR3 has 14 residues. Germline V CDR1 and CDR2: MDHEN, SYDVKM.

This chain connects TRBV15 to TRBJ1-5, with D tentatively TRBD1 (5 bases). The length of the CDR3 is 18 residues. Germline CDR1 is LNHNV and CDR2 is YYDKDF (reference sequence). The germline V and J ends were trimmed by 1 base and 5 bases, with 21 bases remaining between them. CDR3 amino acids: CATSRVGSLGLSDQPQHF. The CDR3, as DNA: TGTGCCACCAGCAGAGTAGGCTCCCTGGGGCTAAGCGATCAGCCCCAGCATTTT.

V gene TRBV6-5 combines with J gene TRBJ2-5; 8 nucleotides line up with TRBD1. V lost 2 bases, J lost 4 bases, and 6 bases stayed unmatched. Germline V gene sequence: CDR1 MNHEY, CDR2 SVGAGI. This CDR3 has 15 amino acids. CDR3 DNA: TGTGCCAGCAGTTACCCGGACAGGGCGGCAGAGACCCAGTACTTC. This codes for CASSYPDRAAETQYF.